These 19 T cell receptor beta chains share one sample of origin, sequenced in a study of neurological immune-mediated disorders (dated by TCRdb to about 2019). Library preparation used 5' RACE. Sequencing used an Illumina HiSeq 2500. TCRdb trimmed public reads at Q25 via fastp, called clones via MiXCR and kept in-frame beta chains. Every distinct CDR3 protein forms one entry, paired with its most common genes and DNA. The sample has about 54,000 distinct CDR3 sequences on record, 3% to 4% of them singletons. Roughly 2% of the sample is held by the ten biggest clonotypes. The sequencing sample was made of CD4+ T cells from blood. The receptors were gathered from a woman between 40 and 50 years old with multiple sclerosis.

This clonotype was seen many times. The chain recombines TRBV11-2 with TRBJ2-7; TRBD2 might be the D (8 bases). This CDR3 contains 17 residues. In germline, CDR1 is SGHAT, CDR2 FQNNGV. V was pared by 5 bases and J by 3 bases, with 23 bases between. CDR3 sequence reads: CASSLIRGKRGHYEQYF. CDR3 DNA: TGTGCCAGCAGCCTTATCAGGGGGAAGCGGGGGCACTACGAGCAGTACTTC.

This clonotype was observed many times. The chain joins TRBV10-3 to TRBJ2-5; 9 nucleotides agree with TRBD2. CDR3 size: 17 residues. Losses at the gene ends were 3 bases for V and 4 bases for J; bases not matched to a gene: 12. Per germline, CDR1 ENHRY and CDR2 SYGVKD. CDR3 loop: CAISDGRAGGERETQYF. The CDR3 DNA reads as TGTGCCATCAGTGATGGGCGAGCGGGGGGCGAGAGAGAGACCCAGTACTTC.

This clonotype was picked up many times. V and J are TRBV6-5 and TRBJ1-2, with 9 bases aligning to TRBD1. This CDR3 is 13 amino acids long. V was clipped by 6 bases and J by 11 bases; unmatched bases: 10. Germline values: CDR1 MNHEY, CDR2 SVGAGI. As DNA, the CDR3 is TGTGCCAGCAGCCCACCGGGACAGGGTTTATACACCTTC. It yields the protein CASSPPGQGLYTF.

At least ten counts were recorded for this clonotype. V gene TRBV20-1 combines with J gene TRBJ2-1; D unclear. V dropped 6 bases and J dropped 0 bases, with 12 bases sitting between them. The CDR3 loop spans 14 amino acids. CDR1 is DFQATT and CDR2 is SNEGSKA in the germline V gene (reference sequence). The CDR3 reads CSAPQTSSYNEQFF. The CDR3 nucleotides are TGCAGTGCCCCTCAGACGAGCTCCTACAATGAGCAGTTCTTC.

The chain recombines TRBV7-2 with TRBJ2-4, with a possible D match to TRBD2 (5 bases). This CDR3 is 18 amino acids long. V shed 5 bases and J shed 1 base, with 21 bases lying between them. Germline CDR1 reads SGHTA; CDR2 reads FQGNSA. The CDR3 loop is CASSIVASSEPAKNIQYF. CDR3 DNA: TGTGCCAGCAGCATCGTGGCTAGCTCAGAGCCGGCCAAAAACATTCAGTACTTC.

This clonotype was seen ten or more times. This rearrangement joins TRBV20-1 to TRBJ2-5, with 9 positions matching TRBD2. The CDR3 is 15 amino acids. V trimming: 1 base; J trimming: 5 bases; junction bases outside the gene matches: 8. In germline, CDR1 is DFQATT, CDR2 SNEGSKA (reference sequence). The CDR3 DNA sequence: TGCAGTGCTAGAGTCGCGGGGGGGCCGTTCGAGACCCAGTACTTC. It encodes CSARVAGGPFETQYF.

This clonotype was recorded many times. V and J are TRBV7-3 and TRBJ1-1, with a possible D match to TRBD1 (5 bases). From germline, CDR1 is SGHTA and CDR2 FQGTGA. CDR3 length: 14 amino acids. The germline V and J ends were trimmed by 1 base and 3 bases, with 9 bases remaining between them. This CDR3 reads CASSLSKGHTEAFF. The CDR3 DNA reads as TGTGCCAGCAGCTTAAGCAAGGGGCACACTGAAGCTTTCTTT.

In this sample, this clonotype turned up many times. The V and J genes are TRBV12-3 or TRBV12-4 and TRBJ1-1; D is unresolved. The CDR3 has 14 amino acids. The ends were cut back, 3 bases at V and 1 base at J, with 9 bases in the middle. The CDR3 region is CASSFRSSNTEAFF. The CDR3 coding sequence is TGTGCCAGCAGTTTTCGGAGTTCGAACACTGAAGCTTTCTTT.

This clonotype was detected ten times or more. V usage is TRBV20-1 and J usage is TRBJ2-3; 8 positions match TRBD1. The CDR3 is 17 residues long. CDR1 and CDR2 from the germline V gene are DFQATT and SNEGSKA (reference sequence). V lost 1 base and J lost 4; bases outside the gene matches: 13. The CDR3 DNA follows: TGCAGTGCTAGAGCCTTCGGAGGGGCAGGGGGCGCAGATACGCAGTATTTT. Its translation is CSARAFGGAGGADTQYF.

This clonotype was recorded at least ten times. The chain employs TRBV12-3 or TRBV12-4 and TRBJ2-7, with D perhaps matching TRBD1 (5 bases). V dropped 3 bases and J dropped 3 bases, with 9 bases sitting between them. The CDR3 spans 13 residues. The CDR3 protein is CASSFQGFYEQYF. The CDR3 region has the DNA TGTGCCAGCAGTTTTCAGGGATTCTACGAGCAGTACTTC.

In this sample, this clonotype turned up many times. The rearrangement uses TRBV20-1 and TRBJ2-5; TRBD2 matches at 10 bases. Germline V gene sequence: CDR1 DFQATT, CDR2 SNEGSKA (reference sequence). The J segment lost 7 bases and the V segment lost 5 bases, leaving 7 bases of the junction unmatched. The CDR3 totals 13 residues. The CDR3 nucleotides are TGCAGTGCTCCGACTAGCGGGCCAGGGACCCAGTACTTC. Residues: CSAPTSGPGTQYF.

This clonotype was detected ten times or more. The J gene is TRBJ1-4, the V gene TRBV12-3 or TRBV12-4; unclear D gene. This CDR3 contains 15 residues. V was pared by 1 base and J by 14 bases, with 20 bases between. The CDR3: CASSLGPSVAMPLFF. The CDR3 bases are TGTGCCAGCAGTTTAGGCCCATCGGTTGCCATGCCGCTGTTTTTT.

This clonotype was recorded many times. The chain employs TRBV5-1 and TRBJ1-2; D perhaps matches TRBD1 (6 bases). The CDR3 sequence is 15 residues long. Germline V CDR1 and CDR2: SGHRS, YFSETQ. V was pared by 3 bases and J by 1 base, with 13 bases between. CDR3 sequence (DNA): TGCGCCAGCAGCTATGGGACACCCCTTAACTATGGCTACACCTTC. This sequence encodes CASSYGTPLNYGYTF.

This clonotype has a count of ten or more. V and J are TRBV27 and TRBJ2-1; D is ambiguous. The CDR3 covers 15 residues. Germline V gives CDR1 MNHEY, CDR2 SMNVEV (reference sequence). The ends were cut back, 2 bases at V and 5 bases at J, with 13 bases in the middle. CDR3 sequence (DNA): TGTGCCAGCAGTTTAGGGGAATTATCCGACAATGAGCAGTTCTTC. Its protein is CASSLGELSDNEQFF.

This clonotype was recorded at least ten times. V and J are TRBV5-1 and TRBJ2-6, with 7 bases that match TRBD1. V was pared by 1 base and J by 0 bases, with 16 bases of the junction left unmatched. The CDR3 consists of 21 residues. The germline gives CDR1 SGHRS, CDR2 YFSETQ. The CDR3 region is CASSLFLQRGTESSGANVLTF. Here the CDR3 DNA reads TGCGCCAGCAGCTTGTTCCTCCAACGAGGGACAGAGAGCTCTGGGGCCAACGTCCTGACTTTC.

This clonotype was seen repeatedly, ten times or more. The gene calls are TRBV20-1 and TRBJ2-7; 12 nucleotides agree with TRBD1. Germline V gene lookup returns CDR1 DFQATT and CDR2 SNEGSKA (reference sequence). The V segment lost 6 bases and the J segment 6 bases; nucleotides outside the gene matches: 6. This CDR3 is built from 13 residues. The DNA for the CDR3 is TGCAGTGCAAACCGGGACAGGGGGCCCGAGCAGTACTTC. Amino acids: CSANRDRGPEQYF.

This clonotype was observed at least ten times. The gene calls are TRBV12-3 or TRBV12-4 and TRBJ2-5, with 8 bases matching TRBD1. This CDR3 spans 13 amino acids. V dropped 3 bases and J dropped 5; count of bases not matched to a gene: 2. CDR3 sequence reads: CASSFYRGETQYF. The CDR3 DNA reads TGTGCCAGCAGTTTCTACAGGGGGGAGACCCAGTACTTC.

This clonotype was picked up many times. The chain couples TRBV11-2 to TRBJ2-5; 7 bases are a match to TRBD2. CDR3 length: 16 amino acids. Looked up from germline, CDR1 is SGHAT and CDR2 is FQNNGV. Trimming cost V 4 bases and J 5 bases; bases outside gene matches: 13. The CDR3 is CASSSGTNVRGETQYF. The DNA for the CDR3 is TGTGCCAGCAGCTCCGGGACTAACGTACGAGGGGAGACCCAGTACTTC.

This clonotype appeared many times. J is TRBJ2-1 and V is TRBV29-1, with TRBD2 as a possible D gene (6 bases). With 4 bases removed from V and 6 bases from J, the gap between germline ends came to 19 bases. The CDR3 is made up of 15 amino acids. The germline V gene has CDR1 SQVTM and CDR2 ANQGSEA. This CDR3 is CSVAPRLVVANEQFF. Here the CDR3 DNA reads TGCAGCGTTGCCCCCCGACTAGTAGTTGCCAATGAGCAGTTCTTC.